The 21 T cell receptor beta chains below were found in one sample sequenced in a study of PD-L1 blockade in urothelial cancer. Profiled with immunoSEQ multiplex PCR; TCRdb holds only in-frame clones, not every one. The repertoire holds 70,000 to 95,000 clones, with around 92% as singletons. Time point meaning: pretreatment peripheral blood. The sample in question was PBMCs, obtained around atezolizumab (anti-PD-L1) treatment. All receptors derive from a woman of 80 years or more with urothelial cancer.

The rearrangement uses TRBV28 and TRBJ1-2; 7 bases line up with TRBD1. The CDR3 spans 12 residues. Germline values: CDR1 MDHEN, CDR2 SYDVKM. Trimming took 6 bases from V and 7 from J; bases not matched to a gene: 5. CDR3 DNA: TGTGCCAGCAGCCAGGGGGTGGCTGGCTACACCTTC. Protein: CASSQGVAGYTF.

V is TRBV4-1 and J is TRBJ2-1; TRBD2 matches at 10 bases. J gave up 2 bases and V 2 bases, and 3 bases lay outside the gene matches. The germline V gene has CDR1 MGHRA and CDR2 YSYEKL. The CDR3 consists of 16 residues. The CDR3: CASSQNLAGAYNEQFF. CDR3 DNA sequence: TGCGCCAGCAGCCAAAATCTAGCGGGAGCCTACAATGAGCAGTTCTTC.

The rearrangement uses TRBV7-6 and TRBJ2-3, with 10 bases aligning to TRBD1. The CDR3 contains 15 residues. CDR1 is SGHVS and CDR2 is FNYEAQ in the germline V gene. Trimming took 4 bases from V and 4 from J; bases not matched to a gene: 5. The DNA of the CDR3 is TGTGCCAGCAGCTACGGACAGGGGGTGGCAGATACGCAGTATTTT. This sequence encodes CASSYGQGVADTQYF.

The CDR3 coding sequence is TGTGCCAGCAGTCCTGGACTAGGAAACACCGGGGAGCTGTTTTTT. This encodes CASSPGLGNTGELFF. The chain employs TRBV28 and TRBJ2-2; 7 bases agree with TRBD2. The junction had 5 bases not matched to a gene; V was cut back by 5 bases and J by 2 bases. The CDR3 contains 15 residues. The germline CDR1 and CDR2 sequences are MDHEN and SYDVKM.

This clone has only one observation. This chain links TRBV5-1 with TRBJ1-1; D call uncertain. Trimming pared 0 bases from V and 4 bases from J, leaving 4 bases between. This CDR3 comprises 12 residues. CDR1 and CDR2 from the germline V gene are SGHRS and YFSETQ. The DNA of the CDR3 is TGCGCCAGCAGCTTGGGCAGCACTGAAGCTTTCTTT. It encodes CASSLGSTEAFF.

This chain connects TRBV27 to TRBJ2-7, with D possibly TRBD1 on 6 matching bases. The CDR3 extends over 14 amino acids. The V end lost 2 bases, the J end lost 7 bases, and 15 bases lay between the germline ends. Germline V gene data show CDR1 as MNHEY and CDR2 as SMNVEV (reference sequence). CDR3 nucleotide sequence: TGTGCCAGCAGTTTAAACAGGGTACCTAGGGAGCAGTACTTC. It translates to CASSLNRVPREQYF.

CDR3 bases: TGCGCCAGCAGCTTGGGCCTTCTGGCGGGAGGTGGCACAGATACGCAGTATTTT. Translation gives CASSLGLLAGGGTDTQYF. The chain recombines TRBV5-1 with TRBJ2-3, with 8 positions matching TRBD2. Germline V gene data show CDR1 as SGHRS and CDR2 as YFSETQ. This CDR3 spans 18 amino acids. V lost 0 bases, J lost 1 base, and 10 bases stayed unmatched.

The rearrangement joins TRBV5-4 to TRBJ2-1; 7 bases are shared with TRBD2. The CDR3 has 14 residues. Trimming at V came to 3 bases and at J to 4 bases, leaving 4 bases not matched to a gene. Germline V gene data show CDR1 as SGHNT and CDR2 as YYREEE (reference sequence). The CDR3 here is CASSYPGLYNEQFF. CDR3 bases: TGTGCCAGCAGCTATCCGGGACTATACAATGAGCAGTTCTTC.

This chain connects TRBV2 to TRBJ2-4, with 7 nucleotides matching TRBD2. The CDR3 sequence is 14 residues long. Germline-derived CDR1 and CDR2 are SNHLY and FYNNEI. The J segment lost 3 bases and the V segment lost 4 bases, leaving 3 bases of the junction unmatched. CDR3 coding DNA: TGTGCCAGCAGTGCCCCGGGGGGCAAAAACATTCAGTACTTC. It encodes CASSAPGGKNIQYF.

This rearrangement joins TRBV6-4 to TRBJ2-3; 8 bases are a match to TRBD2. The CDR3 runs to 17 residues. Looked up from germline, CDR1 is MRHNA and CDR2 is SNTAGT. V lost 10 bases, J lost 5 bases, and 20 bases stayed unmatched. CDR3 residues: CATKPQGSGAPGDTQYF. Written as DNA, the CDR3 is TGTGCCACCAAGCCCCAGGGTAGCGGGGCCCCGGGAGATACGCAGTATTTT.

This chain connects TRBV9 to TRBJ1-1, with 7 positions matching TRBD1. The ends lost 4 bases at V and 0 bases at J; junction bases unmatched: 12. Germline V gene data show CDR1 as SGDLS and CDR2 as YYNGEE. This CDR3 has 17 residues. Written as DNA, the CDR3 is TGTGCCAGCAGCCCCCGCCGGGACAGAAGTATGAACACTGAAGCTTTCTTT. Encoded protein: CASSPRRDRSMNTEAFF.

The CDR3 sequence is CASSLERGRARETQYF. The CDR3 region has the DNA TGTGCCAGCAGTTTAGAGCGCGGGAGGGCCAGAGAGACCCAGTACTTC. The chain has TRBV27 and TRBJ2-5; 9 positions agree with TRBD2. The trim removed 2 bases at V and 4 bases at J, leaving 8 bases unmatched. This CDR3 is 16 amino acids long. The germline gives CDR1 MNHEY, CDR2 SMNVEV (reference sequence).

CDR3: CASSRQGTSTGELFF. The DNA for the CDR3 is TGTGCCAGCTCAAGACAGGGGACGAGCACCGGGGAGCTGTTTTTT. The chain joins TRBV18 to TRBJ2-2, with 8 nucleotides matching TRBD1. Per germline, CDR1 KGHSH and CDR2 LQKENI. With 5 bases clipped from V and 4 bases from J, the junction kept 6 bases outside the gene matches. The CDR3 is 15 residues long. The variable domain in full, completed from reference TRBV18 and TRBJ2-2, reads NAGVMQNPRHLVRRRGQEARLRCSPMKGHSHVYWYRQLPEEGLKFMVYLQKENIIDESGMPKERFSAEFPKEGPSILRIQQVVRGDSAAYFCASSRQGTSTGELFFGEGSRLTVL.

The gene calls are TRBV5-1 and TRBJ1-2; 8 bases map to TRBD1. CDR1 is SGHRS, CDR2 YFSETQ, per germline. J lost 3 bases, V lost 4 bases, and 2 bases had no gene match. The CDR3 has 13 residues. The CDR3 DNA is TGCGCCAGCAGCCCGGGACAGGACTATGGCTACACCTTC. Amino acid sequence: CASSPGQDYGYTF.

The chain employs TRBV27 and TRBJ1-2, with 8 nucleotides matching TRBD1. This CDR3 is built from 18 residues. Germline V gene sequence: CDR1 MNHEY, CDR2 SMNVEV (reference sequence). Unmatched junction bases numbered 17, after V lost 4 bases and J lost 4 bases. In nucleotides, the CDR3 is TGTGCCAGCAGTTCATGGACAGGGACGCGGTGGGGAGGCTATGGCTACACCTTC. Protein: CASSSWTGTRWGGYGYTF.

As DNA, the CDR3 is TGTGCCAGCAGCTTAGGGGGACTAGCGGGGGAGCAGTACTTC. Protein product: CASSLGGLAGEQYF. The chain employs TRBV7-3 and TRBJ2-7; the match to TRBD2 covers 13 bases. Losses at the gene ends were 2 bases for V and 7 bases for J; bases not matched to a gene: 2. Per germline, CDR1 SGHTA and CDR2 FQGTGA. The CDR3 length is 14 residues.

V usage is TRBV2 and J usage is TRBJ2-3, with 14 positions matching TRBD2. Germline loops: CDR1 SNHLY, CDR2 FYNNEI. Germline trimming cut 5 bases from V and 6 bases from J; bases unmatched to any gene: 7. This CDR3 comprises 16 residues. In DNA form, the CDR3 reads TGTGCCAGCAGTCAGGGACTAGCGGGAGTGGCGGATACGCAGTATTTT. It specifies CASSQGLAGVADTQYF. Together with reference TRBV2 and TRBJ2-3, the CDR3 gives the full variable domain: EPEVTQTPSHQVTQMGQEVILRCVPISNHLYFYWYRQILGQKVEFLVSFYNNEISEKSEIFDDQFSVERPDGSNFTLKIRSTKLEDSAMYFCASSQGLAGVADTQYFGPGTRLTVL.

This clone was observed once. J is TRBJ2-1 and V is TRBV15; 8 positions match TRBD2. The CDR3 is 15 amino acids. CDR1 and CDR2 (germline): LNHNV, YYDKDF (reference sequence). The ends lost 0 bases at V and 3 bases at J; junction bases unmatched: 1. The DNA of the CDR3 is TGTGCCACCAGCAGAGAACTAGCGGACTACAATGAGCAGTTCTTC. It codes for CATSRELADYNEQFF.

The V call is TRBV27, the J call TRBJ1-1; perhaps TRBD1 as D (5 bases). The germline V and J ends were trimmed by 5 bases and 10 bases, with 17 bases remaining between them. Germline V gene lookup returns CDR1 MNHEY and CDR2 SMNVEV (reference sequence). This CDR3 has 13 amino acids. The CDR3, as DNA: TGTGCCAGCAGTCTCAAGGTAGGGGATGGAGCTTTCTTT. Translated: CASSLKVGDGAFF.

V is TRBV28 and J is TRBJ2-2; 7 nucleotides align to TRBD2. This CDR3 has 18 residues. V gave up 4 bases and J gave up 7 bases; unmatched junction bases: 18. The germline CDR1 and CDR2 sequences are MDHEN and SYDVKM. The chain's CDR3 is CASSSLPGAGSWGGELFF. DNA of the CDR3: TGTGCCAGCAGTTCCCTCCCAGGAGCGGGGAGCTGGGGCGGGGAGCTGTTTTTT.

In this sample, this clone turned up a few times. This sequence joins TRBV13 and TRBJ2-3, with 7 bases fitting TRBD2. Trimming at V came to 4 bases and at J to 2 bases, leaving 3 bases not matched to a gene. This CDR3 is built from 14 residues. Germline V gene sequence: CDR1 PRHDT, CDR2 FYEKMQ (reference sequence). CDR3 sequence reads: CASSSRDYTDTQYF. In DNA form, the CDR3 reads TGTGCCAGCAGCTCAAGGGACTACACAGATACGCAGTATTTT.